This T cell receptor beta chain was obtained from a study of cytomegalovirus exposure and HLA in healthy donors. As for this clone: As yet, its antigen is unknown.

The V segment lost 4 bases and the J segment 3 bases; nucleotides outside the gene matches: 13. Per germline, CDR1 SGHTA and CDR2 FQGNSA. The CDR3 has 17 amino acids. The PCR employed 60 Vbeta primers together with 13 Jbeta primers. The protocol was immunoSEQ multiplex PCR, while the TCRdb copy is restricted to in-frame clones and leaves out a portion. This sample carries around 170,000 clones, about 80% of them seen once, and the ten largest clones take 1%. Findings and limits, study-wide: Cytomegalovirus status, reportedly, was diagnosed with high specificity and sensitivity by the classifier. A later analysis found most CMV-associated TCR beta chains apparently HLA-restricted.

What was sequenced was PBMCs. The clonotype was recovered from a woman between 45 and 60 years old in good health and CMV-seropositive. The chain uses TRBV7-2 and TRBJ2-7; 9 positions match TRBD2. The CDR3 nucleotides are TGTGCCAGCAGCTCGCGCGGCGCTAGCGGGAACATCTACGAGCAGTACTTC. Amino acids: CASSSRGASGNIYEQYF.